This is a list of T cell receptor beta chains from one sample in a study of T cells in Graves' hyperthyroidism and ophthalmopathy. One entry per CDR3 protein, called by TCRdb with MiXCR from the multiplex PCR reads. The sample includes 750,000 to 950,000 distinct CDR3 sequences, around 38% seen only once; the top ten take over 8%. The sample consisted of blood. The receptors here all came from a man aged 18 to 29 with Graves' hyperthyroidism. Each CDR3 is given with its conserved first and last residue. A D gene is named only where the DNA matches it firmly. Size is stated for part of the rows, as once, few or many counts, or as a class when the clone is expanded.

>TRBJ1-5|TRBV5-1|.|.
TGCGCCAGCAGCGCGGGGGGAGGTGAGGAGACCCAGCATTTT
CASSAGGGEETQHF
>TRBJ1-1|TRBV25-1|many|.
TGTGCCAGCAGTGAATTCGATGGATGGAACACTGAAGCTTTCTTT
CASSEFDGWNTEAFF
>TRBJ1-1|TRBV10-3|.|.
TGTGCCATCACCTCGACAGGCGTTCACACTGAAGCTTTCTTT
CAITSTGVHTEAFF
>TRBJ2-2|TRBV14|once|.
TGTGCCAGCAGCCAAGATCCAGGATCTACCGGGGAGCTGTTTTTT
CASSQDPGSTGELFF
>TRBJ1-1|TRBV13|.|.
TGTGCCAGCAGCTTAACGACCGCATCGGGGGAAGCTTTCTTT
CASSLTTASGEAFF
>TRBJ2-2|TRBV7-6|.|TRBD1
TGTGCCAGCAGCTTAGCCCCTCAGGGGGCGCAGGCCGGGGAGCTGTTTTTT
CASSLAPQGAQAGELFF
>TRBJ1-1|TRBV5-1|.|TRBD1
TGCGCCAGCAGCTTGACAGGGGTTTTCGAAGCTTTCTTT
CASSLTGVFEAFF
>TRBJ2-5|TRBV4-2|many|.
TGTGCCAGCAGCCAAGAACGGGAGACCCAGTACTTC
CASSQERETQYF
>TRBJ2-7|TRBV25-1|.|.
TGTGCCGGGCGAGACAGGATCTCCTACGAGCAGTACTTC
CAGRDRISYEQYF
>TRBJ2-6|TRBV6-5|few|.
TGTGCCAGCAGAACTGCGGTGACTGGGGCCAACGTCCTGACTTTC
CASRTAVTGANVLTF
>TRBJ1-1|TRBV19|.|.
TGTGCCAGTAGTATGTTGGCGACTGAAGCTTTCTTT
CASSMLATEAFF
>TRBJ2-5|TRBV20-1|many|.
TGCAGTGCGGTAGTGGACAGTCAAGAGACCCAGTACTTC
CSAVVDSQETQYF
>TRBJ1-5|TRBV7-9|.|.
TGTGCCAGCAGCCCGTGGGACACGGTCTCTCAGCCCCAGCATTTT
CASSPWDTVSQPQHF
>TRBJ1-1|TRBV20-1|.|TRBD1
TGCAGTGCTAGCGACAGGGGGGACAACACTGAAGCTTTCTTT
CSASDRGDNTEAFF
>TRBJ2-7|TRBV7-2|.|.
TGTGCCAGCAGTCCCAGGGAGCGCTACGAGCAGTACTTC
CASSPRERYEQYF
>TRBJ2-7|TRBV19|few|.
TGTGCCAGTAGTATGACCCAGAGCTACGAGCAGTACTTC
CASSMTQSYEQYF
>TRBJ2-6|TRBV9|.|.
TGTGCCAGCAGCCCTCCTCAGGGTTCGGCTGGGGCCAACGTCCTGACTTTC
CASSPPQGSAGANVLTF
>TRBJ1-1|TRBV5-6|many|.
TGTGCCAGCAGCTGGGAAATGAACACTGAAGCTTTCTTT
CASSWEMNTEAFF
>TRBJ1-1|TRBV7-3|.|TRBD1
TGTGCCAGCAGCTTAAACTCCGCCGGGACAGGTGAAGCTTTCTTT
CASSLNSAGTGEAFF
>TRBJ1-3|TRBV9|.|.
TGTGCCAGCAGCGTCTATGGGGGAAACACCATATATTTT
CASSVYGGNTIYF
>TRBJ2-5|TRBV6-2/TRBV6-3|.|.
TGTGCCAGCAGTTATTGGGAGGGGGATGAGACCCAGTACTTC
CASSYWEGDETQYF
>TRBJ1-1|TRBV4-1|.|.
TGCGCCAGCAGCCATCTCGCTACGGGAACTGAAGCTTTCTTT
CASSHLATGTEAFF
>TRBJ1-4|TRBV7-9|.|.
TGTGCCAGCAGCCCCTCGGGCGGTCGGGAAAAACTGTTTTTT
CASSPSGGREKLFF
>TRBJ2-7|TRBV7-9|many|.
TGTGCCAGCAGCCAAGAAGGGACCACCCACGAGCAGTACTTC
CASSQEGTTHEQYF
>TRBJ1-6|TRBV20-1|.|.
TGCAGTGCCCTCAGGGGAGGAGGATCACCCCTCCACTTT
CSALRGGGSPLHF
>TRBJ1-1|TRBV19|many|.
TGTGCCAGTAGTATTCCAGGGAACACTGAAGCTTTCTTT
CASSIPGNTEAFF
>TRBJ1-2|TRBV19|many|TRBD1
TGTGCCAGTAGAAGACAGGGGCTCTATGGCTACACCTTC
CASRRQGLYGYTF
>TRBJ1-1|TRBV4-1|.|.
TGCGCCAGCAGCCATGACAGACAACTGAACACTGAAGCTTTCTTT
CASSHDRQLNTEAFF
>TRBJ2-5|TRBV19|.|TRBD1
TGTGCCAGTAGTCGACAGGGGCCCTTACAAGAGACCCAGTACTTC
CASSRQGPLQETQYF
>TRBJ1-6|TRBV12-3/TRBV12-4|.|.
TGTGCCAGCAGTTTTGGACACTTCAATTCACCCCTCCACTTT
CASSFGHFNSPLHF
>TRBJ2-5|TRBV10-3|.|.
TGTGCCATCAGTGAGCATGCAGGGCTGGAGGAGACCCAGTACTTC
CAISEHAGLEETQYF
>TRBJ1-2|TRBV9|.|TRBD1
TGTGCCAGCAGCGTAGGTCGGGCAGGGGGCTTCAGCTATGGCTACACCTTC
CASSVGRAGGFSYGYTF
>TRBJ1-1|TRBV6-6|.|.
TGTGCCAGCAGTTACTCGATGGCAGGGAAAGCTTTCTTT
CASSYSMAGKAFF
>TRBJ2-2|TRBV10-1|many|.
TGCGCCAGCAGTGACCCCAGTAACACCGGGGAGCTGTTTTTT
CASSDPSNTGELFF
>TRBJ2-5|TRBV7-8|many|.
TGTGCCAGCAGCTTAGGGGGTTGGGAGACCCAGTACTTC
CASSLGGWETQYF
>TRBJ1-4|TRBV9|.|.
TGTGCCAGCAGCGTAGAAGCGGGGGCAACTAATGAAAAACTGTTTTTT
CASSVEAGATNEKLFF
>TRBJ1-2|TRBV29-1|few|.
TGCAGCGTTGAAGATGAGGACCCAACTAGTGGCTACACCTTC
CSVEDEDPTSGYTF
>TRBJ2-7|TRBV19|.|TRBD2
TGTGCCAGTAGTGCCACTAGCGGGAGGGCCTCCGAGCAGTACTTC
CASSATSGRASEQYF
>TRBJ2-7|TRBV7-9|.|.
TGTGCCAGCAGCAGCTCCTACGAGCAGTGCTTC
CASSSSYEQCF
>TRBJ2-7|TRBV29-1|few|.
TGCAGCGCTGAGGCAGGGATCGGGAGCGAGCAGTACTTC
CSAEAGIGSEQYF
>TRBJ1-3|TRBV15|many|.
TGTGCCACCAGCAGAGAGTTGGGCGGGGGTGGAAACACCATATATTTT
CATSRELGGGGNTIYF
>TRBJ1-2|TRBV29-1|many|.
TGCAGCTCGGGGGAGGACTATGGCTACACCTTC
CSSGEDYGYTF
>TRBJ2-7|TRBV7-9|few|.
TGTGCCAGCAGCCTCCAACTACAGGGCTACCACGAGCAGTACTTC
CASSLQLQGYHEQYF
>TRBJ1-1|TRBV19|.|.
TGTGCCGGTAGTACCGGAGGGAACACTGAAGCTTTCTTT
CAGSTGGNTEAFF
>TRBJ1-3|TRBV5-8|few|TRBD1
TGTGCCAGCAGCTGGGGGACAGACGGAAACACCATATATTTT
CASSWGTDGNTIYF
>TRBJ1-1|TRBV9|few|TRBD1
TGTGCCAGCAGCGTAGAGGGACAGATATCGGGGACTGAAGCTTTCTTT
CASSVEGQISGTEAFF
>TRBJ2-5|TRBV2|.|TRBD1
TGTGCCAGTCAACAGGGGGACGGGAGTTCCCAGTACTTC
CASQQGDGSSQYF
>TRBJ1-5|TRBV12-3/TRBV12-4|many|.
TGTGCCAGCAGGCCCGGGGAGGCAAGACAGCCCCAGCATTTT
CASRPGEARQPQHF
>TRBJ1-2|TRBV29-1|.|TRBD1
TGCAGTTTACGAAGACAGGGGGCGGATGGCTACACCTTC
CSLRRQGADGYTF
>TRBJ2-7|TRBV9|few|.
TGTGCCAGCAGCCAAACAGGGTTCCCCTACGAGCAGTACTTC
CASSQTGFPYEQYF